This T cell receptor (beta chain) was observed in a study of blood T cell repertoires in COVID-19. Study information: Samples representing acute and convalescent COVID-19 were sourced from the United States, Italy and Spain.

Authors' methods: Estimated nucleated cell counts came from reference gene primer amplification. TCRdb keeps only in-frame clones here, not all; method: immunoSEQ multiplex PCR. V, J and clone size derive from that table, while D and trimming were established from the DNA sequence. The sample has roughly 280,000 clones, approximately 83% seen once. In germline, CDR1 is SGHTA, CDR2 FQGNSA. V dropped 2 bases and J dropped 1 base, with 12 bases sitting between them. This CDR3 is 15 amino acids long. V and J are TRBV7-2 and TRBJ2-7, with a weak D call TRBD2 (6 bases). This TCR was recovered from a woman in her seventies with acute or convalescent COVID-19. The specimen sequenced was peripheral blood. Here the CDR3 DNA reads TGTGCCAGCAGCTTAAGGGCGGGGTCTTCCTACGAGCAGTACTTC. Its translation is CASSLRAGSSYEQYF.